These 7 T cell receptor beta chains were all obtained from the same sample, sequenced in a study of sequential checkpoint blockade in melanoma. Sequenced by immunoSEQ multiplex PCR; TCRdb stores in-frame clones only, minus some. The sample carries about 14,000 clones, around 70% recorded once. Stated treatment: randomized to nivolumab then ipilimumab (arm A) or the reverse (arm B). Specimen: CD8+ T cells sorted from blood (inferred from file names), collected from a patient given nivolumab and ipilimumab in sequence. The receptors stem from a human donor with melanoma.

The chain links TRBV2 to TRBJ2-7; tentative D call: TRBD1 (6 bases). Germline loops: CDR1 SNHLY, CDR2 FYNNEI. This CDR3 is 11 amino acids long. The ends were cut back, 6 bases at V and 6 bases at J, with 9 bases in the middle. The CDR3 here is CASSRGGEQYF. DNA of the CDR3: TGTGCCAGCAGCAGGGGTGGCGAGCAGTACTTC.

This clone has a handful of counts. The chain links TRBV19 to TRBJ1-2; 11 positions match TRBD1. The CDR3 consists of 16 residues. Germline trimming cut 4 bases from V and 0 bases from J; bases unmatched to any gene: 4. Germline CDR1 is LNHDA and CDR2 is SQIVND (reference sequence). The CDR3 DNA sequence: TGTGCCAGTAGTACAAGGACAGGGGGCGCTAACTATGGCTACACCTTC. Protein: CASSTRTGGANYGYTF.

The genes are TRBV11-2 and TRBJ2-7; 9 positions agree with TRBD1. Germline trimming cut 1 base from V and 5 bases from J; bases unmatched to any gene: 6. Germline V CDR1 and CDR2: SGHAT, FQNNGV. The CDR3 loop spans 15 amino acids. The CDR3 bases are TGTGCCAGCAGCTTAGGGGACAGGGATTGGGACGAGCAGTACTTC. Translating it yields CASSLGDRDWDEQYF.

This clone has only one observation. CDR3 in amino acids: CASSESPGQGTNEKLFF. The CDR3 DNA sequence: TGTGCCAGCAGTGAAAGTCCGGGACAGGGAACAAATGAAAAACTGTTTTTT. This chain uses TRBV6-1 with TRBJ1-4, with TRBD1 matching over 9 bases. CDR3 size: 17 residues. Per the germline V gene, CDR1 is MNHNS and CDR2 is SASEGT. V lost 2 bases to trimming and J lost 5 bases; unmatched junction nucleotides: 9.

The chain has TRBV30 and TRBJ2-1; D ambiguous. The CDR3 extends over 13 amino acids. V lost 5 bases and J lost 1, with 9 bases in between. CDR1 and CDR2 (germline): GTSNPN, SVGIG (reference sequence). CDR3 sequence reads: CAWATGSYNEQFF. CDR3 DNA sequence: TGTGCCTGGGCGACCGGGTCCTACAATGAGCAGTTCTTC.

The rearrangement uses TRBV30 and TRBJ1-2, with 7 bases identical to TRBD1. CDR1 is GTSNPN and CDR2 is SVGIG in the germline V gene (reference sequence). J was trimmed by 0 bases and V by 1 base; bases with no gene match: 2. The CDR3 totals 14 residues. CDR3 loop: CAWSAGTANYGYTF. DNA of the CDR3: TGTGCCTGGAGTGCAGGGACAGCTAACTATGGCTACACCTTC.

The rearrangement uses TRBV30 and TRBJ1-2; D call uncertain. With 5 bases removed from V and 4 bases from J, the gap between germline ends came to 23 bases. This CDR3 has 16 amino acids. Germline loops: CDR1 GTSNPN, CDR2 SVGIG (reference sequence). The CDR3 loop reads CAWGNPRYRKIYGYTF. For the CDR3, the DNA is TGTGCCTGGGGTAACCCGCGTTATAGAAAGATCTATGGCTACACCTTC.